Listed here are 8 T cell receptor beta chains from one sample, sequenced in a study of shared clonotypes between healthy human individuals. Here immunoSEQ multiplex PCR was the method, and the copy in TCRdb shows in-frame clones only, minus some. The sample records some 2,500,000 clones, over 85% being singletons. The specimen sequenced was naive CD4+ T cells from PBMCs. Noted subset: CD45RA+ positively selected. These receptors all stem from a man aged 18 to 30 in good health. Some clones in this sample may be carry-over from other donors' samples.

The chain carries TRBV28 and TRBJ2-3; no reliable D call. V was cut by 2 bases and J by 3 bases, with 9 bases left in between. Germline lookup yields CDR1 MDHEN and CDR2 SYDVKM. This CDR3 region has 14 residues. The CDR3 coding sequence is TGTGCCAGCAGTTTACCGGCTGGGACAGATACGCAGTATTTT. This gives the protein CASSLPAGTDTQYF.

The genes are TRBV5-1 and TRBJ2-3, with TRBD2 matching 11 bases. CDR1 and CDR2 (germline): SGHRS, YFSETQ. There are 16 residues in the CDR3. V shed 9 bases and J 4 bases; nucleotides not matched to a gene: 13. Here the CDR3 DNA reads TGCGCCACCCGCCCACAGGTTAGCGGGAGGGCAGATACGCAGTATTTT. Amino acids: CATRPQVSGRADTQYF. Using reference TRBV5-1 and TRBJ2-3 for the parts outside the CDR3, the full variable domain is KAGVTQTPRYLIKTRGQQVTLSCSPISGHRSVSWYQQTPGQGLQFLFEYFSETQRNKGNFPGRFSGRQFSNSRSEMNVSTLELGDSALYLCATRPQVSGRADTQYFGPGTRLTVL.

The chain combines TRBV18 with TRBJ1-4; D may be TRBD1 (5 bases). The CDR3 is 14 residues long. Germline V gene lookup returns CDR1 KGHSH and CDR2 LQKENI. Trimming took 4 bases from V and 8 from J, leaving 14 bases between them. The CDR3 DNA follows: TGTGCCAGCTCACTCCTGCATCGGGGCGAAAAACTGTTTTTT. It translates to CASSLLHRGEKLFF.

In this sample, this clone turned up a few times. The chain combines TRBV19 with TRBJ1-5; the D is unclear. Germline CDR1 and CDR2: LNHDA and SQIVND (reference sequence). V was shortened by 4 bases and J by 6 bases, with 7 bases between the two germline ends. CDR3 length: 12 residues. The CDR3 loop reads CASSKLTQPQHF. In nucleotides, the CDR3 is TGTGCCAGTAGTAAGTTGACTCAGCCCCAGCATTTT.

This rearrangement joins TRBV19 to TRBJ2-1; a weak D match, TRBD2 (6 bases). V was cut by 4 bases and J by 0 bases, with 13 bases left in between. Germline CDR1 reads LNHDA; CDR2 reads SQIVND (reference sequence). The CDR3 is 16 residues long. The CDR3 DNA is TGTGCCAGTAGTAGTCCACGGGGGAGCTCCTACAATGAGCAGTTCTTC. This codes for CASSSPRGSSYNEQFF.

A few counts support this clone. The rearrangement uses TRBV7-9 and TRBJ1-1; D is uncertain. CDR1 and CDR2 (germline): SEHNR, FQNEAQ (reference sequence). The V end lost 5 bases, the J end lost 4 bases, and 8 bases lay between the germline ends. This CDR3 has 12 residues. CDR3 DNA sequence: TGTGCCAGCAGCGGCCGGAGCACTGAAGCTTTCTTT. Translation gives CASSGRSTEAFF. Using reference TRBV7-9 and TRBJ1-1 for the parts outside the CDR3, the full variable domain is DTGVSQNPRHKITKRGQNVTFRCDPISEHNRLYWYRQTLGQGPEFLTYFQNEAQLEKSRLLSDRFSAERPKGSFSTLEIQRTEQGDSAMYLCASSGRSTEAFFGQGTRLTVV.

The CDR3 DNA follows: TGTGCCAGTAGTATATGGACAGGAGGAAATGAAAAACTGTTTTTT. Protein: CASSIWTGGNEKLFF. This rearrangement joins TRBV19 to TRBJ1-4; 7 nucleotides agree with TRBD1. Germline CDR1 reads LNHDA; CDR2 reads SQIVND (reference sequence). After removal of 2 bases from V and 5 bases from J, the junction contained 5 bases not matched to a gene. This CDR3 is built from 15 residues.

This chain joins TRBV11-2 and TRBJ2-3; 9 nucleotides agree with TRBD2. The CDR3 consists of 15 residues. CDR1 is SGHAT and CDR2 is FQNNGV in the germline V gene. Trimming cost V 3 bases and J 4 bases; bases outside gene matches: 5. The CDR3 here is CASSFVAGVPDTQYF. Here the CDR3 DNA reads TGTGCCAGCAGCTTCGTAGCGGGAGTTCCAGATACGCAGTATTTT.